The clone carrying this T cell receptor beta chain showed up just once. The antigen remains unidentified. The sample comes from a study of blood T cells in healthy people across ages. Study-wide findings and caveats: It was not possible, with unsorted PBMCs, to conclusively compare naive and antigen-experienced cells.

Each donor gave approximately 9.1 milliliters of peripheral blood. PBMCs were isolated at a quantity of at least 7 million per sample. Using a J-beta primer mix together with a sample-barcoded 5' primer, a second PCR was run for roughly 7 to 12 cycles. From each sample, at least 2.5 million paired-end reads containing CDR3 were obtained. A single record per CDR3 protein comes from TCRdb applying MiXCR to the 5' RACE reads. In the table there are 1.5 million to 2 million distinct CDR3 sequences, just under 50% of which are singletons. This clonotype was obtained from a middle-aged woman in good health. Sequencing used blood.

The CDR3 DNA reads as TGTGCCAGCAGTTCAACCACAGGGGCCGCAGCAAAGACCCAGTACTTC. It yields the protein CASSSTTGAAAKTQYF. This rearrangement joins TRBV7-9 to TRBJ2-5; 7 bases agree with TRBD1. CDR1 is SEHNR and CDR2 is FQNEAQ in the germline V gene (reference sequence). The ends lost 6 bases at V and 6 bases at J; junction bases unmatched: 16. CDR3 length equals 16 residues.